These 31 T cell receptor beta chains originate from one sample sequenced in a study of identical twins. MiXCR, applied by TCRdb to the 5' RACE reads, yields one record per CDR3 protein. The top ten clones hold roughly 0.3% of a sample with 1.5 million to 2 million distinct CDR3 sequences, 25% to 35% of them seen once. The sequenced material came from cord blood. The receptors were sampled from a newborn girl in good health.

V gene TRBV12-3 or TRBV12-4 combines with J gene TRBJ2-3; 7 bases agree with TRBD2. The CDR3 runs 14 residues. The V gene end was trimmed by 3 bases and the J gene end by 3 bases; junction bases not matched to a gene: 3. This CDR3 is CASSFELATDTQYF. The CDR3 DNA is TGTGCCAGCAGTTTCGAACTAGCGACAGATACGCAGTATTTT.

As concerns this clonotype: At one of its ends the junction is not consistent with the germline gene, which may arise from a read error. This sequence joins TRBV5-1 and TRBJ2-3; TRBD2 agrees at 10 bases. Germline V gene lookup returns CDR1 SGHRS and CDR2 YFSETQ. The CDR3 extends over 16 amino acids. CDR3 residues: CASSWLAGVSRDTQYF. The CDR3 DNA sequence: TGCGCCAGCAGCTGGCTAGCGGGAGTCAGCAGAGATACGCAGTATTTT.

This sequence joins TRBV7-2 and TRBJ1-5, with D unresolved. Germline CDR1 reads SGHTA; CDR2 reads FQGNSA. V shed 5 bases and J shed 7 bases, with 12 bases lying between them. This CDR3 comprises 13 residues. Here the CDR3 reads CASSPDGRQPQHF. The CDR3 DNA is TGTGCCAGCAGCCCCGATGGGCGACAGCCCCAGCATTTT.

This clonotype has a handful of counts. This rearrangement joins TRBV5-4 to TRBJ1-1, with TRBD1 as a possible D gene (5 bases). The CDR3 runs 12 residues. CDR1 and CDR2 (germline): SGHNT, YYREEE (reference sequence). V lost 0 bases to trimming and J lost 11 bases, with 11 bases between them. The CDR3 region has the DNA TGTGCCAGCAGCTTGGACAGGTTTAGGGCTTTCTTT. Protein: CASSLDRFRAFF.

CDR3 sequence reads: CASSWGAKTQYF. The CDR3 bases are TGTGCCAGCAGCTGGGGGGCCAAGACCCAGTACTTC. The chain links TRBV7-8 to TRBJ2-5; the D call may be TRBD1 or TRBD2 (6 bases each). The germline V gene encodes CDR1 SGHVS and CDR2 FQNEAQ. V shed 4 bases and J shed 6 bases, with 9 bases lying between them. This CDR3 region has 12 residues. The whole variable domain, remainder taken from reference TRBV7-8 and TRBJ2-5, is GAGVSQSPRYKVAKRGQDVALRCDPISGHVSLFWYQQALGQGPEFLTYFQNEAQLDKSGLPSDRFFAERPEGSVSTLKIQRTQQEDSAVYLCASSWGAKTQYFGPGTRLLVL.

This clonotype was seen a few times. V is TRBV7-9 and J is TRBJ2-1; weak D call: TRBD1 (5 bases). Looked up from germline, CDR1 is SEHNR and CDR2 is FQNEAQ (reference sequence). V was pared by 0 bases and J by 7 bases, with 16 bases between. The CDR3 runs to 16 residues. DNA for the CDR3: TGTGCCAGCAGCTTAGCGGTGGGTGGACATGGTAATGAGCAGTTCTTC. Encoded protein: CASSLAVGGHGNEQFF. Using reference TRBV7-9 and TRBJ2-1 for the parts outside the CDR3, the full variable domain is DTGVSQNPRHKITKRGQNVTFRCDPISEHNRLYWYRQTLGQGPEFLTYFQNEAQLEKSRLLSDRFSAERPKGSFSTLEIQRTEQGDSAMYLCASSLAVGGHGNEQFFGPGTRLTVL.

This chain joins TRBV20-1 and TRBJ2-1, with TRBD2 matching 10 bases. CDR1 DFQATT and CDR2 SNEGSKA come from the germline V gene (reference sequence). V lost 5 bases to trimming and J lost 6 bases; unmatched junction nucleotides: 16. This CDR3 comprises 17 residues. The CDR3 is CSASSSGSRGVSNEQFF. For the CDR3, the DNA is TGCAGTGCTTCCTCTAGCGGGAGTCGGGGGGTCTCCAATGAGCAGTTCTTC.

The table lists this clonotype with a few counts. This chain connects TRBV2 to TRBJ2-1; 9 positions match TRBD2. CDR1 and CDR2 from the germline V gene are SNHLY and FYNNEI. CDR3 length equals 14 residues. The junction had 4 bases not matched to a gene; V was cut back by 3 bases and J by 7 bases. DNA of the CDR3: TGTGCCAGCAGTGACCCGGGACTAGCTAATGAGCAGTTCTTC. It is translated as CASSDPGLANEQFF.

Concerning this clonotype itself: This may be a read error, as it is one base from a much larger clone. The rearrangement uses TRBV3-1 and TRBJ2-5; D might be TRBD1 or TRBD2, each matching 5 bases. Germline CDR1 reads LGHDT; CDR2 reads YNNKEL (reference sequence). This CDR3 comprises 15 residues. CDR3: CASNQEGSKKGIQYF. As DNA, the CDR3 is TGTGCCAGCAACCAAGAGGGGAGTAAGAAAGGTATTCAGTACTTC.

This clonotype was seen a handful of times. This rearrangement joins TRBV2 to TRBJ2-7, with D possibly being TRBD2 (5 bases). Germline loops: CDR1 SNHLY, CDR2 FYNNEI. Trimming left V 3 bases short and J 5 bases short, with 17 bases between. CDR3 size: 15 residues. The CDR3 loop is CASSERAMLGNEQYF. The CDR3 DNA sequence: TGTGCCAGCAGTGAGAGGGCAATGCTCGGGAACGAGCAGTACTTC.

The sample holds a few counts of this clonotype. The chain is built from TRBV12-5 and TRBJ1-1; 12 bases are a match to TRBD1. V was clipped by 3 bases and J by 4 bases; unmatched bases: 3. From germline, CDR1 is LGHNT and CDR2 FRNRAP. This CDR3 has 15 amino acids. The CDR3 sequence: CASGLAGQGATEAFF. The CDR3 DNA follows: TGTGCTAGTGGTTTAGCGGGACAGGGGGCCACTGAAGCTTTCTTT.

The chain employs TRBV7-2 and TRBJ2-3; perhaps D is TRBD1 or TRBD2 (5 bases each). Trimming took off 2 bases at V and 2 bases at J, with 14 bases between the two ends. The CDR3 is 16 residues long. Germline values: CDR1 SGHTA, CDR2 FQGNSA. The CDR3 loop reads CASSLLARDPTDTQYF. CDR3 sequence (DNA): TGTGCCAGCAGCTTATTAGCCAGGGACCCCACAGATACGCAGTATTTT.

This rearrangement joins TRBV6-6 to TRBJ2-3, with 10 bases matching TRBD2. The CDR3 has 15 residues. CDR1 is MNHNY and CDR2 is SVGAGI in the germline V gene (reference sequence). V was pared by 7 bases and J by 9 bases, with 13 bases of the junction left unmatched. Here the CDR3 reads CASTERLAGALTQYF. The CDR3 DNA follows: TGTGCCAGCACCGAGAGACTAGCGGGCGCCTTAACGCAGTATTTT.

For this clonotype: Compared with germline, one end of the junction differs, possibly owing to a read error. This chain links TRBV7-8 with TRBJ2-1, with D possibly being TRBD1 (5 bases). Germline-derived CDR1 and CDR2 are SGHVS and FQNEAQ. The length of the CDR3 is 16 residues. This chain's CDR3 is CASSLWGVDFYTEQFF. For the CDR3, the DNA is TGTGCCAGCAGCTTGTGGGGCGTTGATTTTTACACTGAGCAGTTCTTC.

This chain uses TRBV13 with TRBJ1-2; D unresolved. Between the trimmed V and J ends, which lost 7 bases and 4 bases, there was a span of 10 bases. CDR1 and CDR2 from the germline V gene are PRHDT and FYEKMQ (reference sequence). This CDR3 contains 12 residues. The DNA of the CDR3 is TGTGCCAGCAAGATGGCGAGCTATGGCTACACCTTC. This translates into CASKMASYGYTF.

This clonotype was observed many times. The chain couples TRBV20-1 to TRBJ2-7; 10 bases are a match to TRBD1. V gave up 1 base and J gave up 1 base; unmatched junction bases: 1. This CDR3 spans 14 amino acids. From germline, CDR1 is DFQATT and CDR2 SNEGSKA (reference sequence). This CDR3 reads CSARGDRGSYEQYF. CDR3 nucleotides: TGCAGTGCTAGAGGGGACAGGGGTTCCTACGAGCAGTACTTC.

This clonotype was observed a few times. The J gene is TRBJ2-7, the V gene TRBV20-1; either TRBD1 or TRBD2 may supply D (5 bases each). CDR3 size: 13 residues. With 2 bases removed from V and 1 base from J, the gap between germline ends came to 9 bases. Germline values: CDR1 DFQATT, CDR2 SNEGSKA (reference sequence). The CDR3 nucleotides read TGCAGTGCTAGACGGGACCAATCCTACGAGCAGTACTTC. It codes for CSARRDQSYEQYF.

The chain carries TRBV27 and TRBJ1-2; D is unresolved. The germline gives CDR1 MNHEY, CDR2 SMNVEV (reference sequence). The CDR3 is 14 amino acids. Trimming removed 0 bases from V and 8 bases from J, with 13 bases in between. The CDR3 region is CASSLSGGRGGYTF. The DNA for the CDR3 is TGTGCCAGCAGTTTATCGGGAGGGAGAGGAGGCTACACCTTC.

This chain uses TRBV12-3 or TRBV12-4 with TRBJ1-3; D unclear. The length of the CDR3 is 13 residues. The V end was cut by 5 bases, the J end by 6 bases, with 11 bases between. CDR3 in DNA: TGTGCCAGCAGTGAACGGACGAAAAACACCATATATTTT. It translates to CASSERTKNTIYF.

This clonotype appeared a few times. This chain uses TRBV6-6 with TRBJ1-6, with 7 positions matching TRBD1. The CDR3 is 15 residues long. Trimming removed 2 bases from V and 5 bases from J; junction bases left unmatched: 3. Germline V lookup: CDR1 MNHNY, CDR2 SVGAGI (reference sequence). CDR3 sequence reads: CASSYLQGDNSPLHF. In nucleotides, the CDR3 is TGTGCCAGCAGTTACCTCCAGGGGGATAATTCACCCCTCCACTTT.

This clonotype was detected a few times. The chain uses TRBV20-1 and TRBJ2-7, with D tentatively TRBD2 (6 bases). The CDR3 length is 14 residues. V was clipped by 6 bases and J by 5 bases, with 20 bases between them. The germline CDR1 and CDR2 sequences are DFQATT and SNEGSKA (reference sequence). The CDR3 coding sequence is TGCAGTGCACCCAGACTAGGGGCACGCGACGAGCAGTACTTC. Its translation: CSAPRLGARDEQYF.

This clonotype was seen ten or more times. The gene calls are TRBV6-6 and TRBJ2-6; D uncertain. V was cut by 2 bases and J by 0 bases, with 5 bases left in between. The CDR3 runs 15 residues. CDR1 is MNHNY and CDR2 is SVGAGI in the germline V gene (reference sequence). CDR3 bases: TGTGCCAGCAGTTACGTGAGCTCTGGGGCCAACGTCCTGACTTTC. Its protein is CASSYVSSGANVLTF.

This clonotype came up a few times. The chain links TRBV27 to TRBJ2-3; 11 positions match TRBD2. The CDR3 runs to 18 residues. Germline V gene data show CDR1 as MNHEY and CDR2 as SMNVEV (reference sequence). The V gene end was trimmed by 5 bases and the J gene end by 1 base; junction bases not matched to a gene: 11. CDR3 sequence reads: CASSTRLAGRPRTDTQYF. The DNA of the CDR3 is TGTGCCAGCAGTACCAGACTAGCGGGGCGACCCCGCACAGATACGCAGTATTTT.

This clonotype was observed a handful of times. The chain carries TRBV18 and TRBJ2-7; no clear D. Germline lookup yields CDR1 KGHSH and CDR2 LQKENI. This CDR3 is 14 amino acids long. The V and J ends lost 2 bases and 0 bases respectively, with 8 bases between them. The DNA of the CDR3 is TGTGCCAGCTCACCAGTTCCTAGCTCCTACGAGCAGTACTTC. Its protein product is CASSPVPSSYEQYF. Using reference TRBV18 and TRBJ2-7 for the parts outside the CDR3, the full variable domain is NAGVMQNPRHLVRRRGQEARLRCSPMKGHSHVYWYRQLPEEGLKFMVYLQKENIIDESGMPKERFSAEFPKEGPSILRIQQVVRGDSAAYFCASSPVPSSYEQYFGPGTRLTVT.

This clonotype has only a few counts. This sequence joins TRBV9 and TRBJ2-1; 9 nucleotides agree with TRBD2. V gave up 2 bases and J gave up 8 bases; unmatched junction bases: 8. CDR1 and CDR2 from the germline V gene are SGDLS and YYNGEE. The CDR3 is 15 amino acids. The chain's CDR3 is CASSVSGTSSDEQFF. The DNA of the CDR3 is TGTGCCAGCAGCGTCTCCGGGACTAGCTCCGATGAGCAGTTCTTC.

This clonotype turned up a few times. V and J are TRBV9 and TRBJ1-5, with D maybe TRBD1 (6 bases). In germline, CDR1 is SGDLS, CDR2 YYNGEE. The CDR3 sequence is 15 residues long. V was shortened by 0 bases and J by 3 bases, with 10 bases between the two germline ends. The CDR3 sequence is CASSVGGDNNQPQHF. CDR3 nucleotide sequence: TGTGCCAGCAGCGTAGGGGGGGACAACAATCAGCCCCAGCATTTT.

This chain joins TRBV12-3 or TRBV12-4 and TRBJ1-1; possibly TRBD1 for D (5 bases). The CDR3 spans 14 residues. Trimming removed 3 bases from V and 5 bases from J, with 13 bases in between. The DNA for the CDR3 is TGTGCCAGCAGTTTGACCAGGGAGATAACTGAAGCTTTCTTT. Protein product: CASSLTREITEAFF.

The chain is built from TRBV28 and TRBJ2-7; maybe TRBD1 (5 bases). Trimming stripped 4 bases from V and 0 bases from J, with 10 bases between. This CDR3 contains 14 residues. Germline loops: CDR1 MDHEN, CDR2 SYDVKM. The DNA for the CDR3 is TGTGCCAGCAGTTCAGGGCCCACCTCCTACGAGCAGTACTTC. Translating it yields CASSSGPTSYEQYF.

A few counts support this clonotype. The gene calls are TRBV12-3 or TRBV12-4 and TRBJ1-5, with D perhaps TRBD1 (5 bases). The CDR3 totals 18 residues. The V end lost 5 bases, the J end lost 0 bases, and 20 bases lay between the germline ends. As DNA, the CDR3 is TGTGCCAGCAGTCCTCCGGGACGGGAGTTTTATAGCAATCAGCCCCAGCATTTT. Translating it yields CASSPPGREFYSNQPQHF.

The V and J genes are TRBV3-1 and TRBJ2-3; 9 bases match TRBD2. V was clipped by 6 bases and J by 2 bases; unmatched bases: 12. This CDR3 region has 17 residues. The V gene's germline CDR1 is LGHDT and CDR2 YNNKEL (reference sequence). The CDR3 DNA sequence: TGTGCCAGCAGTCGATTCCTGGGACTAGCATTCACAGATACGCAGTATTTT. As protein: CASSRFLGLAFTDTQYF.

At least ten counts were recorded for this clonotype. The genes are TRBV9 and TRBJ2-5, with D possibly being TRBD2 (6 bases). Germline assignment: CDR1 SGDLS and CDR2 YYNGEE. Trimming took off 3 bases at V and 2 bases at J, with 8 bases between the two ends. The CDR3 contains 13 residues. The CDR3: CASSGRGQETQYF. The DNA for the CDR3 is TGTGCCAGCAGCGGGAGGGGTCAAGAGACCCAGTACTTC. The complete variable domain, with remaining parts taken from reference TRBV9 and TRBJ2-5, reads DSGVTQTPKHLITATGQRVTLRCSPRSGDLSVYWYQQSLDQGLQFLIQYYNGEERAKGNILERFSAQQFPDLHSELNLSSLELGDSALYFCASSGRGQETQYFGPGTRLLVL.